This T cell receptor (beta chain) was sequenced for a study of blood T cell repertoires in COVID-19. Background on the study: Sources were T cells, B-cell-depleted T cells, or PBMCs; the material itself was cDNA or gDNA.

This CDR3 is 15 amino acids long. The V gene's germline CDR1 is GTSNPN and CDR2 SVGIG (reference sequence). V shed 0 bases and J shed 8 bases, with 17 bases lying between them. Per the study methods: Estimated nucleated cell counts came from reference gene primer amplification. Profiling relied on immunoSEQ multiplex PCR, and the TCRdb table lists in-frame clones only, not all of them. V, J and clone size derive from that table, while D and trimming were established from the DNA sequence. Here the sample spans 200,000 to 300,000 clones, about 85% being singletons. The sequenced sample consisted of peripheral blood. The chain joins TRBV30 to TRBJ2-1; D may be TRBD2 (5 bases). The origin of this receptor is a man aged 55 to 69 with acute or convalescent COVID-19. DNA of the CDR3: TGTGCCTGGAGTGTAGGTCCCCTCGGGATCGATGAGCAGTTCTTC. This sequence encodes CAWSVGPLGIDEQFF.